This TCR beta chain was sequenced during a study of cytomegalovirus exposure and HLA in healthy donors. Findings of the study overall: In vitro checks showed that three CMV-associated chains really do target CMV antigens. Altogether, 150 to 200 TCR beta chains were recorded as cytomegalovirus-associated.

Using immunoSEQ multiplex PCR, the repertoire was profiled, and TCRdb retains in-frame clones only, with some absent. The sample gives 150,000 or so clones, about 89% of which show up once; 2% to 3% is in the top ten. Points on this clone: Its antigen is currently unknown. One end of the junction varies from germline; a read error may be responsible.

These donors were members of the approximately 110-subject validation cohort, a group separate from the approximately 670-subject first cohort. CDR3 length: 13 residues. Germline CDR1 and CDR2: SSHAT and FNYEAQ (reference sequence). Sample: PBMCs. This TCR was sampled from a man between 18 and 29 years old in good health and CMV-seropositive. The chain recombines TRBV7-7 with TRBJ1-3; D gene uncertain. Here the CDR3 DNA reads TGTGCTAGCAGCCCGAGCGGGGGAAACACCATATATTTT. Protein product: CASSPSGGNTIYF.